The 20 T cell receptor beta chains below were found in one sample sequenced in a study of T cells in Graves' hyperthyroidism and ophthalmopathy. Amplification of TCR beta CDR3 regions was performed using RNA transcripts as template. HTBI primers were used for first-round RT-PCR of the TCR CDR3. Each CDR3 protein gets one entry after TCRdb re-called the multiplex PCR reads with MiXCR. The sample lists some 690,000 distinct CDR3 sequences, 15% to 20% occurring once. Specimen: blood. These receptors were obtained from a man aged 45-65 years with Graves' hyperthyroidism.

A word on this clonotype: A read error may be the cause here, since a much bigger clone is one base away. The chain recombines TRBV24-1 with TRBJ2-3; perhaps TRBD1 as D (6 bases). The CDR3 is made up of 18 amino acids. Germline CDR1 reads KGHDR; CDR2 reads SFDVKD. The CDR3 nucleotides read TGTGCCACCAGTGATTTGCTCCCGGACAGTAGAGCGACAGATACGCAGTGTTTT. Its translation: CATSDLLPDSRATDTQCF.

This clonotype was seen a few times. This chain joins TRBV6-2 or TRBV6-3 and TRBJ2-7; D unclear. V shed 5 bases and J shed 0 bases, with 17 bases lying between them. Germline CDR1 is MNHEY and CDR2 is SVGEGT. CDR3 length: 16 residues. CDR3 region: CASSVGRPVISYEQYF. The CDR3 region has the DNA TGTGCCAGCAGTGTCGGACGGCCAGTAATCTCCTACGAGCAGTACTTC.

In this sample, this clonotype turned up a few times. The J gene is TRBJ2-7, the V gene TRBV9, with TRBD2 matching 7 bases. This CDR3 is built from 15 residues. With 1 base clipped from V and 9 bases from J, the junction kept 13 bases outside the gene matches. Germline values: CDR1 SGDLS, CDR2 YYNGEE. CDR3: CASSVTETSRLGQYF. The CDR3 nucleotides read TGTGCCAGCAGCGTAACGGAGACTAGCCGTTTGGGGCAGTACTTC.

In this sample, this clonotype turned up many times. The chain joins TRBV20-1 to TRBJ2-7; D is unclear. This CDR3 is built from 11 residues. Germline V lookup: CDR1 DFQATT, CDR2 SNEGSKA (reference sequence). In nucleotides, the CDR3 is TGCAGCGTCTCCGAACCATACGAGCAGTACTTC. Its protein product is CSVSEPYEQYF.

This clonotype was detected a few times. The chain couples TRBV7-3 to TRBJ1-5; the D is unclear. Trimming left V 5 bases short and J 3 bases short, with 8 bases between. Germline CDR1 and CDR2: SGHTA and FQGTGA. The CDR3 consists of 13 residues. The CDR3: CASSTEANQPQHF. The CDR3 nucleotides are TGTGCCAGCAGCACAGAGGCCAATCAGCCCCAGCATTTT.

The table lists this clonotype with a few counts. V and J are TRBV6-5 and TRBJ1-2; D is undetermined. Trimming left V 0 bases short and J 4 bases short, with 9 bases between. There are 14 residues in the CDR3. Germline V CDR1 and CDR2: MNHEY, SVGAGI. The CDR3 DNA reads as TGTGCCAGCAGTTACTCGAGCGGTCTCTATGGCTACACCTTC. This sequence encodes CASSYSSGLYGYTF.

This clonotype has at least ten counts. The CDR3 DNA reads TGTGCCAGCAGTTCCTCAGTGGAACAAGAGACCCAGTACTTC. Protein product: CASSSSVEQETQYF. This chain links TRBV28 with TRBJ2-5; unclear D gene. Trimming shortened V by 4 bases and J by 2 bases, and 11 bases separated the two germline ends. This CDR3 contains 14 residues. Germline V gene sequence: CDR1 MDHEN, CDR2 SYDVKM.

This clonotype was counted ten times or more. CDR3 region: CASRQTGTNYEQYF. The CDR3 DNA reads TGTGCCAGCAGACAGACCGGGACTAACTACGAGCAGTACTTC. The chain recombines TRBV13 with TRBJ2-7; 7 nucleotides agree with TRBD2. Per germline, CDR1 PRHDT and CDR2 FYEKMQ (reference sequence). This CDR3 has 14 residues. The V segment lost 6 bases and the J segment 3 bases; nucleotides outside the gene matches: 8.

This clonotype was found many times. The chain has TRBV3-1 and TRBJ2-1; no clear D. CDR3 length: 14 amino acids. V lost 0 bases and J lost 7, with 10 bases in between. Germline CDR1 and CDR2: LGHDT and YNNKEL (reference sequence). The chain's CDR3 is CASSQDDPANEQFF. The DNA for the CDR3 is TGTGCCAGCAGCCAAGATGATCCAGCGAATGAGCAGTTCTTC.

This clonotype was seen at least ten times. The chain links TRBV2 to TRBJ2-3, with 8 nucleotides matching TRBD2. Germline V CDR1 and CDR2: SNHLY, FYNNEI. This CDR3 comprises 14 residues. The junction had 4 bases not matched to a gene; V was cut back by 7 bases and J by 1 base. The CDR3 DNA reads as TGTGCCAGCATCGGGACTAGTGGCACAGATACGCAGTATTTT. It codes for CASIGTSGTDTQYF.

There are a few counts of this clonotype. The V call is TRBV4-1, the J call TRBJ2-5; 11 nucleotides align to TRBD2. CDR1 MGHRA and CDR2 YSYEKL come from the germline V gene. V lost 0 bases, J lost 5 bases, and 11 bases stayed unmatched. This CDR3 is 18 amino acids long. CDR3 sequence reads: CASSQDRASGRTGETQYF. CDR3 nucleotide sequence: TGCGCCAGCAGCCAAGATAGGGCTAGCGGGAGGACCGGGGAGACCCAGTACTTC.

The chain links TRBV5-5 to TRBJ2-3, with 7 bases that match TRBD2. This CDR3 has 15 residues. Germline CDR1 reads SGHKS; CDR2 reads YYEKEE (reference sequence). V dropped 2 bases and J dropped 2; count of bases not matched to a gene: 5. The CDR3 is CASSLTSANTDTQYF. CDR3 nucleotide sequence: TGTGCCAGCAGCTTAACTAGCGCCAACACAGATACGCAGTATTTT.

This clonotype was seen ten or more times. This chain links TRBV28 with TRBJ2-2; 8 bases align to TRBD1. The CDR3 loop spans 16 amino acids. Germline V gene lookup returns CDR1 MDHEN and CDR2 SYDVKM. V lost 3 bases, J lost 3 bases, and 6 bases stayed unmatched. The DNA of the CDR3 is TGTGCCAGCAGTTTTCGAGACAGGGGTTACACCGGGGAGCTGTTTTTT. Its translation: CASSFRDRGYTGELFF.

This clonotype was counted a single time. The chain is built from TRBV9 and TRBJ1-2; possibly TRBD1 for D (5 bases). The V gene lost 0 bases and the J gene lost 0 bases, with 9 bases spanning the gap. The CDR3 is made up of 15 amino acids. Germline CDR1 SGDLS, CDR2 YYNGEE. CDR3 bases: TGTGCCAGCAGCGTAGAAGGGGAAGCTAACTATGGCTACACCTTC. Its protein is CASSVEGEANYGYTF.

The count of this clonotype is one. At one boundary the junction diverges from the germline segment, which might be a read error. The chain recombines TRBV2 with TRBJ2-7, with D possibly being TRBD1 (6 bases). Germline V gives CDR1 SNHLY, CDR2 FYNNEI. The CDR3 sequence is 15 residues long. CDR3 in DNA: TGTACCAGCGGACGAACAGGGTACCTGTATGACGAGCAGTACTTC. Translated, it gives CTSGRTGYLYDEQYF. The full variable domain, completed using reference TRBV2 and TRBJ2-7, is EPEVTQTPSHQVTQMGQEVILRCVPISNHLYFYWYRQILGQKVEFLVSFYNNEISEKSEIFDDQFSVERPDGSNFTLKIRSTKLEDSAMYFCTSGRTGYLYDEQYFGPGTRLTVT.

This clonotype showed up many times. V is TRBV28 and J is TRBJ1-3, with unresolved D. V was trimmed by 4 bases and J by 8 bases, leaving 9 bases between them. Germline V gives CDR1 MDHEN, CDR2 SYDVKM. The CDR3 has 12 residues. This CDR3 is CASSSMGDTIYF. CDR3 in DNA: TGTGCCAGCAGTTCTATGGGTGACACCATATATTTT.

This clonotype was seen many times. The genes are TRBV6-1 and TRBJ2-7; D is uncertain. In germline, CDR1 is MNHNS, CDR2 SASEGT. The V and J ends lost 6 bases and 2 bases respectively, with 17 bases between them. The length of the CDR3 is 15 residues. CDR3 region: CASSPILDVPYEQYF. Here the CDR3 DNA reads TGTGCCAGCAGCCCAATCCTCGACGTGCCCTACGAGCAGTACTTC.

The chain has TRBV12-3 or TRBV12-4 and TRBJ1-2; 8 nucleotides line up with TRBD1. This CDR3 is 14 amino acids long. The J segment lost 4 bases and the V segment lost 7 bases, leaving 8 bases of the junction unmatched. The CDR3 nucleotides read TGTGCCAGCACTGGCACAGGGGGGGTCTATGGCTACACCTTC. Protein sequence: CASTGTGGVYGYTF.

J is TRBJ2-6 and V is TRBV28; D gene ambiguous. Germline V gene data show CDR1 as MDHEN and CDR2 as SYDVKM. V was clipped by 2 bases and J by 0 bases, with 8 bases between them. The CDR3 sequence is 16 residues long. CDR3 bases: TGTGCCAGCAGTTTAGTTGGGCTCTCTGGGGCCAACGTCCTGACTTTC. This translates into CASSLVGLSGANVLTF. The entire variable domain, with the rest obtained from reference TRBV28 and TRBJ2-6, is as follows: DVKVTQSSRYLVKRTGEKVFLECVQDMDHENMFWYRQDPGLGLRLIYFSYDVKMKEKGDIPEGYSVSREKKERFSLILESASTNQTSMYLCASSLVGLSGANVLTFGAGSRLTVL.

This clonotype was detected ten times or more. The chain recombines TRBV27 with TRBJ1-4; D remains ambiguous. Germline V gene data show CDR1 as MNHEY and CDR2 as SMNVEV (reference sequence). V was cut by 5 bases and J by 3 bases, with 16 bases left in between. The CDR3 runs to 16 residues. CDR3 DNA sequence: TGTGCCAGCAGTATACTACCGGGCCCCCCTAATGAAAAACTGTTTTTT. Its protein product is CASSILPGPPNEKLFF.